This entry features one T cell receptor beta chain sequence. Its antigen remains unknown. Produced via immunoSEQ multiplex PCR; TCRdb's table is partial and in-frame only. The profile shows fewer than 80,000 clones, around 87% of them singletons. The source of the sample is a study of OX40 agonist ivuxolimab in advanced cancers. Study information: Among those treated, three patients had partial responses, one with hepatocellular carcinoma and two with cutaneous melanoma.

Study results and limitations: Clonal expansion by week 6 occurred in CD4+ and CD8+ blood T cells (at 0.1 to 3.0 mg/kg).

It was autoimmune disease history or systemic immunosuppression that excluded patients. Samples of blood were obtained at baseline, on cycle 4 day 1, and on cycle 7 day 1. This CDR3 contains 16 residues. The germline gives CDR1 SGHAT, CDR2 FQNNGV. Trimming removed 4 bases from V and 1 base from J; junction bases left unmatched: 9. The sequence came from an adult with an advanced solid tumor such as melanoma, head and neck, liver or kidney cancer. The sequencing here drew on CD4+ or CD8+ T cells sorted from blood, taken in a trial of the OX40 agonist ivuxolimab. This chain joins TRBV11-2 and TRBJ2-7; 8 positions agree with TRBD2. The CDR3 DNA reads as TGTGCCAGCAGCTCCTTGGGGCTAGCGGGTTCCTACGAGCAGTACTTC. It yields the protein CASSSLGLAGSYEQYF.